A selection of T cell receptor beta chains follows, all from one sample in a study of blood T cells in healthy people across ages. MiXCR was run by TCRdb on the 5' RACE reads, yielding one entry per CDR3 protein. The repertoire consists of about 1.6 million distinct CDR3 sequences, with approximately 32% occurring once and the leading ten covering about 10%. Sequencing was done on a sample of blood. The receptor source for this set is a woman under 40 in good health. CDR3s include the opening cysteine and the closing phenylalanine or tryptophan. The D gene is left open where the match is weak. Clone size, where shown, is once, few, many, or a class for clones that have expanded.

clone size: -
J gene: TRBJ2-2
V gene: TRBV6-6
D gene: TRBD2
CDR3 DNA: TGTGCCAGCCGATCACTAGCGGGGGGCCCCGGGGAGCTGTTTTTT
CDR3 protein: CASRSLAGGPGELFF

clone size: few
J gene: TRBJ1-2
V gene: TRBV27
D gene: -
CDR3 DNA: TGTGCCAGCGCGCTTGGAAGGGGCTCTGGCTACACCTTC
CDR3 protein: CASALGRGSGYTF

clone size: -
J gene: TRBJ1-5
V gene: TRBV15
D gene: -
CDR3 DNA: TGTGCCACCACCAGAGATCGCGGGACATACAATCAGCCCCAGCATTTT
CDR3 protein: CATTRDRGTYNQPQHF

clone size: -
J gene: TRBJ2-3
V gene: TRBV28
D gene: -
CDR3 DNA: TGTGCCAGCAGTTTATCCCTGGCGGAAAGCACAGATACGCAGTATTTT
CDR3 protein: CASSLSLAESTDTQYF

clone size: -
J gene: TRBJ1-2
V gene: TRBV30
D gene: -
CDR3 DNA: TGTGCCTGGTTTGGTAACTATGGCTACACCTTC
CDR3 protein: CAWFGNYGYTF

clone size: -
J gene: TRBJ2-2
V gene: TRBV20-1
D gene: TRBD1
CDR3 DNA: TGCAGTGCTGGACACCCGGGACAGGGGAACACCGGGGAGCTGTTTTTT
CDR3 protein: CSAGHPGQGNTGELFF

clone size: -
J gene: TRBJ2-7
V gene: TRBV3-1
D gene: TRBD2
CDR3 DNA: TGTGCCAGCAGCCAAGCTAGCGGGAGAGTTTACGAGCAGTACTTC
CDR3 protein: CASSQASGRVYEQYF

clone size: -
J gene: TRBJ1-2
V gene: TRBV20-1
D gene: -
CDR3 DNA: TGCAGTGCTAGAGATCGGGGCAGCTTTAACTATGGCTACACCTTC
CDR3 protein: CSARDRGSFNYGYTF

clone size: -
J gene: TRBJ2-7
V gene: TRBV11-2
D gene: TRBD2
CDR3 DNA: TGTGCCAGCAGCTTAGTCTTAGCGGGGGGGCCTTACGAGCAGTACTTC
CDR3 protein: CASSLVLAGGPYEQYF

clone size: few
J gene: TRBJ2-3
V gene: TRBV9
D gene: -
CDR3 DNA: TGTGCCAGCAGCGTAGGACACCTTACTAGCACAGATACGCAGTATTTT
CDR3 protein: CASSVGHLTSTDTQYF

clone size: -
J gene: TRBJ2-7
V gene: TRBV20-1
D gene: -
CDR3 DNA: TGCAGTGCCACGATTGGTGGTTACGAGCAGTACTTC
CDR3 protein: CSATIGGYEQYF

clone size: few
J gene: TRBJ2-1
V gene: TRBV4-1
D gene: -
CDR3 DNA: TGCGCCAGCAGCCAACGCCAGTTATACAATGAGCAGTTCTTC
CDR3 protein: CASSQRQLYNEQFF

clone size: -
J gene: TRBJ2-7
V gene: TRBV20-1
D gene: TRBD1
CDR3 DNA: TGCAGTGCCGATTTAGGACAGGGTGTCCACGAGCAGTACTTC
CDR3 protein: CSADLGQGVHEQYF

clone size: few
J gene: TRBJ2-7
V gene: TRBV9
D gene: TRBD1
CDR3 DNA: TGTGCCAGCAGCCCAAAGACAGGGGGTACCTACGAGCAGTACTTC
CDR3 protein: CASSPKTGGTYEQYF

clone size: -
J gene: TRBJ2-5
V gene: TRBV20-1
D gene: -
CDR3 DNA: TGCAGTGCTAGCGATTGGGCAGAACAAGAGACCCAGTACTTC
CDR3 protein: CSASDWAEQETQYF